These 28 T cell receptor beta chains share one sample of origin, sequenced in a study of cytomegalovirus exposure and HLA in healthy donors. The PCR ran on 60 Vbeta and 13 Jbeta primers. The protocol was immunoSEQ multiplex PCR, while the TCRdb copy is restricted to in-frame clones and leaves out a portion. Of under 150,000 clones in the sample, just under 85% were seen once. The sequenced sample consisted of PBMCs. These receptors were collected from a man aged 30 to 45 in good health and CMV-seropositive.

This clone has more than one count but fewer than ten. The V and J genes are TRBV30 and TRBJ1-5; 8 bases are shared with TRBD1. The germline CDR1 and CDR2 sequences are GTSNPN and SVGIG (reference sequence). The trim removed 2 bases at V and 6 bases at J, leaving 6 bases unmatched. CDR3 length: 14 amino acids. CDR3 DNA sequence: TGTGCCTGGAGTCCGGATGACAGGGGTCAGCCCCAGCATTTT. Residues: CAWSPDDRGQPQHF.

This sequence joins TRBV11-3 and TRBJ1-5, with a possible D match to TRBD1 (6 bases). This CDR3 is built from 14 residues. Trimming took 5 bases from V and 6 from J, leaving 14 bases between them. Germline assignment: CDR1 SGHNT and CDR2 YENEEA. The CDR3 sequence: CASSLGASSQPQHF. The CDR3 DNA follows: TGTGCCAGCAGCCTGGGGGCCTCGTCTCAGCCCCAGCATTTT.

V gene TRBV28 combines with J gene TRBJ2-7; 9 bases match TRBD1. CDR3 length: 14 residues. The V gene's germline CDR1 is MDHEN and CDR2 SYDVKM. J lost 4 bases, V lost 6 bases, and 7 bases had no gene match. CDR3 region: CASRPGQGLYEQYF. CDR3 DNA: TGTGCCAGCAGGCCGGGACAGGGCCTTTACGAGCAGTACTTC.

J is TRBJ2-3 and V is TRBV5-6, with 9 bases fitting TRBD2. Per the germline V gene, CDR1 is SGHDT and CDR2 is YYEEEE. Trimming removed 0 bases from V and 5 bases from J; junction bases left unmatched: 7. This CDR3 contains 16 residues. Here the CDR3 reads CASSLGPAGGKDTQYF. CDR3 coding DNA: TGTGCCAGCAGCTTGGGGCCAGCGGGAGGAAAAGATACGCAGTATTTT.

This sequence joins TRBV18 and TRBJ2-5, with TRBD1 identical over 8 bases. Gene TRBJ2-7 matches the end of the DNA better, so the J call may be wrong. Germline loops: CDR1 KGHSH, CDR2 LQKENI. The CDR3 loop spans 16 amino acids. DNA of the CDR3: TGTGCCAGCTCACCTTTAGCAGGGGGCGTCTCCTACGAGCAGTACTTC. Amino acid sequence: CASSPLAGGVSYEQYF.

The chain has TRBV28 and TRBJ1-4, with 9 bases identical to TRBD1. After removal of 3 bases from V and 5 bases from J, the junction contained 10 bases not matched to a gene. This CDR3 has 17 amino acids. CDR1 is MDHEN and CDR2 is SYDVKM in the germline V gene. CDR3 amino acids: CASSFYPSGTGNEKLFF. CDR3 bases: TGTGCCAGCAGTTTTTACCCGTCGGGGACAGGGAATGAAAAACTGTTTTTT.

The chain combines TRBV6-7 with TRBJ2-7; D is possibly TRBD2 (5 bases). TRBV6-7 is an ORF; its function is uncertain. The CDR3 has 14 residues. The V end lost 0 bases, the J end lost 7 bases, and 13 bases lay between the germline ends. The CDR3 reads CASSYSSIQREQYF. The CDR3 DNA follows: TGTGCCAGCAGTTACTCGAGCATACAGCGGGAGCAGTACTTC.

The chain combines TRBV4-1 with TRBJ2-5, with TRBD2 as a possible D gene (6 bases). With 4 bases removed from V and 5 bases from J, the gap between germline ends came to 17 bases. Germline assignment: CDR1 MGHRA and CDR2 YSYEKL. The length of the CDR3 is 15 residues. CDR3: CASSLGPGGEETQYF. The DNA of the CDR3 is TGCGCCAGCAGCCTGGGACCCGGAGGGGAGGAGACCCAGTACTTC.

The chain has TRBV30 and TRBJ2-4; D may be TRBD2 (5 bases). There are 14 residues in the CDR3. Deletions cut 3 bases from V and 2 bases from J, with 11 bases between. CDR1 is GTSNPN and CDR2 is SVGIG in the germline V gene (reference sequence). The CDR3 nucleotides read TGTGCCTGGAGCGCTAGCAGAACCAAAAACATTCAGTACTTC. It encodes CAWSASRTKNIQYF. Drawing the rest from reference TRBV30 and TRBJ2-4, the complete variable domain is SQTIHQWPATLVQPVGSPLSLECTVEGTSNPNLYWYRQAAGRGLQLLFYSVGIGQISSEVPQNLSASRPQDRQFILSSKKLLLSDSGFYLCAWSASRTKNIQYFGAGTRLSVL.

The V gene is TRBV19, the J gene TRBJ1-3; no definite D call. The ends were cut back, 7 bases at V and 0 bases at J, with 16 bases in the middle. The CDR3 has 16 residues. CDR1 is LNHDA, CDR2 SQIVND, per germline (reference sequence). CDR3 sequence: CASTTLELSSGNTIYF. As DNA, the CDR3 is TGTGCCAGTACCACCCTGGAGCTGAGCTCTGGAAACACCATATATTTT.

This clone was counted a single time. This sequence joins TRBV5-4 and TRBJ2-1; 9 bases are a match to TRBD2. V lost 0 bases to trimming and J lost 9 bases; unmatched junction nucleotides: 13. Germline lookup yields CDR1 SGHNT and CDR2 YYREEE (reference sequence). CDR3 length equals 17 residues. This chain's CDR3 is CASSLAWGGRAGVEQFF. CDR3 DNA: TGTGCCAGCAGCTTGGCCTGGGGCGGGAGGGCCGGCGTTGAGCAGTTCTTC.

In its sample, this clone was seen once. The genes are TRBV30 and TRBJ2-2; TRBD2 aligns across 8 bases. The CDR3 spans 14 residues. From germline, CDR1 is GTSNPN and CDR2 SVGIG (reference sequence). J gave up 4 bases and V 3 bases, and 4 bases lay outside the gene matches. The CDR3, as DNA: TGTGCCTGGAGGACGGGGGGGCCCACCGGGGAGCTGTTTTTT. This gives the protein CAWRTGGPTGELFF.

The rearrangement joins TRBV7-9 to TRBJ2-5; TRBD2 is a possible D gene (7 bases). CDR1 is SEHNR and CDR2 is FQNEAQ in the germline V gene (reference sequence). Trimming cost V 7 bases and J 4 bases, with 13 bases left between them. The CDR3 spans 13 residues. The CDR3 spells CASMRGQGETQYF. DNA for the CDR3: TGTGCCAGCATGCGGGGGCAAGGAGAGACCCAGTACTTC.

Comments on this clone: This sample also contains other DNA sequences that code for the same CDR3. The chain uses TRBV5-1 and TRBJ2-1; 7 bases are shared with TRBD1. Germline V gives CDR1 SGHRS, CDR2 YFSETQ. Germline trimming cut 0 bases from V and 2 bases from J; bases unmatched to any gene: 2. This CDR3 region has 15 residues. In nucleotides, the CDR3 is TGCGCCAGCAGCTTGGGGCAGGGGGCCTACAATGAGCAGTTCTTC. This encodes CASSLGQGAYNEQFF.

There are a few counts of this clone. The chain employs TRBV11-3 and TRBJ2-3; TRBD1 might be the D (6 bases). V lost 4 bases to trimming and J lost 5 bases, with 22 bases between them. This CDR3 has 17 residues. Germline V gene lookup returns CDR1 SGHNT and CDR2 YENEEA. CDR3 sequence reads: CASSSRWDTASEDTQYF. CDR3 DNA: TGTGCCAGCAGCTCTAGGTGGGACACAGCTTCTGAAGATACGCAGTATTTT. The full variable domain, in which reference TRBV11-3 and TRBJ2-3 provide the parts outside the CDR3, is EAGVVQSPRYKIIEKKQPVAFWCNPISGHNTLYWYLQNLGQGPELLIRYENEEAVDDSQLPKDRFSAERLKGVDSTLKIQPAELGDSAVYLCASSSRWDTASEDTQYFGPGTRLTVL.

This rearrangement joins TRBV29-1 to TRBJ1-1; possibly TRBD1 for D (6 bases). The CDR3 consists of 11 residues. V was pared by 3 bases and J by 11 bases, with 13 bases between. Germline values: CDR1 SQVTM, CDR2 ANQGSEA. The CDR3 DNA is TGCAGCGTTGAGGAGGGGGGGATGGCTTTCTTT. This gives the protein CSVEEGGMAFF. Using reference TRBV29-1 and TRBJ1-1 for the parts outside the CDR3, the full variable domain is SAVISQKPSRDICQRGTSLTIQCQVDSQVTMMFWYRQQPGQSLTLIATANQGSEATYESGFVIDKFPISRPNLTFSTLTVSNMSPEDSSIYLCSVEEGGMAFFGQGTRLTVV.

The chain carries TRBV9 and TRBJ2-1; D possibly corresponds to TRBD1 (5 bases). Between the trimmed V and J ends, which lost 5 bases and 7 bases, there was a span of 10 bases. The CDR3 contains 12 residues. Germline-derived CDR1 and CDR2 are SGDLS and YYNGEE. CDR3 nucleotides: TGTGCCAGCAGTGGTCAGGGAAATGAGCAGTTCTTC. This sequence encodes CASSGQGNEQFF.

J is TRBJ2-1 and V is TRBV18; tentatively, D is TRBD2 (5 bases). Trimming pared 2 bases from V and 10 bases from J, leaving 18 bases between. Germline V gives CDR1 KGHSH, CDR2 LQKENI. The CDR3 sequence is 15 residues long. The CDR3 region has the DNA TGTGCCAGCTCACCATTCGAGGACTCCTCGGCCGAGCAGTTCTTC. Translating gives CASSPFEDSSAEQFF.

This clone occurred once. In nucleotides, the CDR3 is TGTGCCACGGGAACTGGAGAGACCCAGTACTTC. It translates to CATGTGETQYF. The genes are TRBV6-5 and TRBJ2-5; D is possibly TRBD2 (5 bases). The CDR3 totals 11 residues. Germline CDR1 is MNHEY and CDR2 is SVGAGI. The V gene lost 10 bases and the J gene lost 4 bases, with 10 bases spanning the gap.

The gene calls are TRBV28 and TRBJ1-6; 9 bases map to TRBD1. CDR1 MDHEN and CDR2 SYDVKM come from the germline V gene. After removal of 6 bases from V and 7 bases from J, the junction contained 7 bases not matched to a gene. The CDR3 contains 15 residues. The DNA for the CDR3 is TGTGCCAGCAGAAAGGGAGACAGGGGGAATTCACCCCTCCACTTT. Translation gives CASRKGDRGNSPLHF.

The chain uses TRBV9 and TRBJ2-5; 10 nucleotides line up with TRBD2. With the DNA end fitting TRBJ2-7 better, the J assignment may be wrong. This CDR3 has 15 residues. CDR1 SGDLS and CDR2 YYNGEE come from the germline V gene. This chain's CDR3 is CASSPTLAGAYEQYF. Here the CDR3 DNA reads TGTGCCAGCAGCCCCACCCTAGCGGGAGCTTACGAGCAGTACTTC.

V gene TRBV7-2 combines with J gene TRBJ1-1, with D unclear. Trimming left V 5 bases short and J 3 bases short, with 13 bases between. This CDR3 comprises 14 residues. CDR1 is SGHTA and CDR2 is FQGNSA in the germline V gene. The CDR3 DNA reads TGTGCCAGCAGCAGAGGCGGGGTGGACACTGAAGCTTTCTTT. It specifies CASSRGGVDTEAFF.

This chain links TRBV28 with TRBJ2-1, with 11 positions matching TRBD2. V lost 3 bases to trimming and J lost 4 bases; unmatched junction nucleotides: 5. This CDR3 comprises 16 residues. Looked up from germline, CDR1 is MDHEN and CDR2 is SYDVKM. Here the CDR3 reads CASSLGTSGIYNEQFF. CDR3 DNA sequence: TGTGCCAGCAGTTTGGGGACTAGCGGCATATACAATGAGCAGTTCTTC.

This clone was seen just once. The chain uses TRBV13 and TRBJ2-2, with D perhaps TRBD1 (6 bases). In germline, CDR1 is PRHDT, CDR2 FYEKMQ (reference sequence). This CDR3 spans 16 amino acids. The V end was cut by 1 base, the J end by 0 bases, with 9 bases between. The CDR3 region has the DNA TGTGCCAGCAGCTTAGAGGGACAAGCGAACACCGGGGAGCTGTTTTTT. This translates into CASSLEGQANTGELFF.

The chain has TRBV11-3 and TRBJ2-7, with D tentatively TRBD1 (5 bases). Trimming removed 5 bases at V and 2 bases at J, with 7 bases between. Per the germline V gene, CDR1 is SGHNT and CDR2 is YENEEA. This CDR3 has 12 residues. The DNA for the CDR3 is TGTGCCAGCAGCCGACAGACCTACGAGCAGTACTTC. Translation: CASSRQTYEQYF.

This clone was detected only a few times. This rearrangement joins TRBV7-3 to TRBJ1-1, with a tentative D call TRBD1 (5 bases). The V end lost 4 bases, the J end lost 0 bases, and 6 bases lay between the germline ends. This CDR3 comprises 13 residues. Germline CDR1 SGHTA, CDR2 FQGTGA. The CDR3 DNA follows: TGTGCCAGCAGCTCGACAGTGAACACTGAAGCTTTCTTT. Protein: CASSSTVNTEAFF.

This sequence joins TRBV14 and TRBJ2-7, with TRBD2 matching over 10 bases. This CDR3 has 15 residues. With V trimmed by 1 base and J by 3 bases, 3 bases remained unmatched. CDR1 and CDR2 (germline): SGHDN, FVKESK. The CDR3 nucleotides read TGTGCCAGCAGCCAAGGGGGACTAGCGCTCTACGAGCAGTACTTC. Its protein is CASSQGGLALYEQYF. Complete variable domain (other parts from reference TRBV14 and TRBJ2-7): EAGVTQFPSHSVIEKGQTVTLRCDPISGHDNLYWYRRVMGKEIKFLLHFVKESKQDESGMPNNRFLAERTGGTYSTLKVQPAELEDSGVYFCASSQGGLALYEQYFGPGTRLTVT.

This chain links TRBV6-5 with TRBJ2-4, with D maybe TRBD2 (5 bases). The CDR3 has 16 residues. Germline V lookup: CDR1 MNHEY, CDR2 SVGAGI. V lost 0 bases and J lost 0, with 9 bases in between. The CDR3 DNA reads TGTGCCAGCAGTTACTCGCCAGGACTAGCCAAAAACATTCAGTACTTC. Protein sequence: CASSYSPGLAKNIQYF.